Below are 5 T cell receptor beta chains sequenced from a single sample in a study of cytomegalovirus exposure and HLA in healthy donors. The PCR had 60 Vbeta and 13 Jbeta primers. Sequenced by immunoSEQ multiplex PCR; TCRdb stores in-frame clones only, minus some. In the table there are 100,000 to 150,000 clones, around 75% of which are singletons. What was sequenced was PBMCs. These receptors were collected from a woman aged 40 to 55 in good health and CMV-seropositive.

The chain has TRBV6-1 and TRBJ2-5, with a tentative D call TRBD2 (6 bases). CDR1 is MNHNS and CDR2 is SASEGT in the germline V gene. Trimming left V 6 bases short and J 5 bases short, with 16 bases between. The CDR3 length is 14 residues. CDR3 region: CASRTDRAGETQYF. In DNA, the CDR3 is TGTGCCAGCAGAACTGACCGGGCGGGGGAGACCCAGTACTTC.

This clone was observed a few times. J is TRBJ1-2 and V is TRBV5-5; D call uncertain. The CDR3 covers 15 residues. Germline CDR1 SGHKS, CDR2 YYEKEE (reference sequence). V gave up 0 bases and J gave up 8 bases, with 17 bases separating them. CDR3 residues: CASSLDLLAISGYTF. The CDR3, as DNA: TGTGCCAGCAGCTTGGACCTTTTAGCGATTTCGGGCTACACCTTC.

This clone was counted a single time. V usage is TRBV5-1 and J usage is TRBJ2-7, with 9 bases lining up with TRBD2. The CDR3 length is 16 residues. With 0 bases clipped from V and 7 bases from J, the junction kept 11 bases outside the gene matches. Germline V gene sequence: CDR1 SGHRS, CDR2 YFSETQ. Written as DNA, the CDR3 is TGCGCCAGCAGCTTGGGTCTGGCGGGAGGGCAAAGAGAGCAGTACTTC. As protein: CASSLGLAGGQREQYF.

The J gene is TRBJ2-1, the V gene TRBV28, with D perhaps TRBD1 (5 bases). The germline V and J ends were trimmed by 7 bases and 2 bases, with 6 bases remaining between them. Looked up from germline, CDR1 is MDHEN and CDR2 is SYDVKM. This CDR3 has 12 amino acids. CDR3 residues: CASMDTYNEQFF. The CDR3 bases are TGTGCCAGCATGGACACCTACAATGAGCAGTTCTTC. The full variable domain, its missing parts supplied by reference TRBV28 and TRBJ2-1, is DVKVTQSSRYLVKRTGEKVFLECVQDMDHENMFWYRQDPGLGLRLIYFSYDVKMKEKGDIPEGYSVSREKKERFSLILESASTNQTSMYLCASMDTYNEQFFGPGTRLTVL.

This clone was detected only once. This rearrangement joins TRBV27 to TRBJ1-1; perhaps TRBD1 as D (5 bases). The CDR3 consists of 14 residues. Trimming pared 4 bases from V and 10 bases from J, leaving 19 bases between. The germline V gene encodes CDR1 MNHEY and CDR2 SMNVEV (reference sequence). This chain's CDR3 is CASSYSTQGSGAFF. The CDR3 coding sequence is TGTGCCAGCAGTTACTCGACTCAGGGATCGGGAGCTTTCTTT.